Listed below are T cell receptor beta chains from one sample, sequenced in a study of radiation and T cells in renal cell carcinoma. Repertoires were generated with immunoSEQ multiplex PCR, while TCRdb's copy carries only in-frame clones and drops some. The sample has roughly 13,000 clones; about 61% are singletons. Specimen: tumor tissue, collected from a patient whose treatment was nephrectomy without radiotherapy. These receptors all come from a woman older than 75 with renal cell carcinoma. Both conserved end residues are part of each CDR3. A D gene is named only where the DNA matches it firmly. Size values are once, few and many counts, or a class for expanded clones, and some rows have none.

>TRBJ2-2|TRBV6-1|medium-sized|.
CASSGPLLNTGELFF
TGTGCCAGCAGTGGCCCTTTGCTGAATACCGGGGAGCTGTTTTTT
>TRBJ1-1|TRBV4-1|few|.
CASSQEVETEAFF
TGCGCCAGCAGCCAAGAGGTAGAGACCGAAGCTTTCTTT
>TRBJ1-4|TRBV27|.|TRBD1
CASSSTGGIEKLFF
TGTGCCAGCAGTTCGACAGGGGGAATTGAAAAACTGTTTTTT
>TRBJ2-3|TRBV7-3|.|.
CASSQSRETDTQYF
TGTGCCAGCAGCCAGAGCAGGGAGACAGATACGCAGTATTTT
>TRBJ2-1|TRBV18|few|.
CASSPPRAGEDEQFF
TGTGCCAGCTCACCACCCCGGGCCGGGGAGGATGAGCAGTTCTTC
>TRBJ1-1|TRBV7-9|.|TRBD1
CASSLMTGLNTEAFF
TGTGCCAGCAGCTTAATGACAGGGTTGAACACTGAAGCTTTCTTT
>TRBJ2-5|TRBV6-5|.|TRBD2
CASEASGGKETQYF
TGTGCCAGCGAGGCTAGCGGGGGCAAAGAGACCCAGTACTTC
>TRBJ1-4|TRBV4-2|.|TRBD1
CASSQVTGVGTNEKLFF
TGTGCCAGCAGCCAAGTTACAGGGGTAGGAACTAATGAAAAACTGTTTTTT
>TRBJ2-1|TRBV18|few|TRBD1
CASSPSGQASYNEQFF
TGTGCCAGCTCACCTTCTGGACAGGCGTCCTACAATGAGCAGTTCTTC
>TRBJ2-2|TRBV7-2|.|.
CASSFRRPTGELFF
TGTGCCAGCAGCTTCCGCAGGCCCACCGGGGAGCTGTTTTTT
>TRBJ2-3|TRBV7-2|.|.
CASSREHGTPYTSTDTQYF
TGTGCCAGCAGCCGTGAACACGGGACTCCCTACACTAGCACAGATACGCAGTATTTT
>TRBJ2-3|TRBV6-1|.|.
CASTYTDTQYF
TGTGCCAGCACTTACACAGATACGCAGTATTTT
>TRBJ1-1|TRBV12-2|.|.
CASFLTLDLAGCGGNTEAFF
TGTGCAAGTTTCCTCACCCTAGATCTGGCGGGATGCGGCGGGAACACTGAAGCTTTCTTT
>TRBJ2-2|TRBV7-9|.|.
CASSFGTGELFF
TGTGCCAGCAGCTTTGGCACCGGGGAGCTGTTTTTT
>TRBJ1-1|TRBV7-2|medium-sized|.
CASSPPARPNTEAFF
TGTGCCAGCAGCCCCCCAGCGCGTCCTAACACTGAAGCTTTCTTT
>TRBJ1-6|TRBV19|medium-sized|.
CASSMGRGNSPLHF
TGTGCCAGTAGTATGGGCAGGGGTAATTCACCCCTCCACTTT
>TRBJ2-5|TRBV5-1|.|TRBD1
CASTTGQAEETQYF
TGCGCCAGCACCACCGGACAGGCAGAAGAGACCCAGTACTTC
>TRBJ2-5|TRBV6-6|.|.
CASSYPYIEETQYF
TGTGCCAGCAGTTACCCATACATCGAGGAGACCCAGTACTTC
>TRBJ1-1|TRBV6-4|medium-sized|.
CASQSPLNTEAFF
TGTGCCAGCCAATCCCCCCTTAACACTGAAGCTTTCTTT
>TRBJ1-6|TRBV5-1|few|TRBD1
CASRGGGTGSSPLHF
TGCGCCAGCAGAGGCGGCGGGACAGGGTCTTCACCCCTCCACTTT
>TRBJ1-1|TRBV5-1|few|TRBD1
CASSWRQGGTEAFF
TGCGCCAGCAGCTGGCGTCAGGGGGGGACTGAAGCTTTCTTT
>TRBJ1-1|TRBV10-1|few|TRBD1
CASSETGGPTEAFF
TGCGCCAGCAGTGAAACAGGGGGGCCCACTGAAGCTTTCTTT
>TRBJ2-5|TRBV6-1|.|.
CASSLRRTGETQYF
TGTGCCAGCAGCCTTAGGAGGACGGGGGAGACCCAGTACTTC
>TRBJ2-3|TRBV5-1|few|TRBD2
CASDSGMITDTQYF
TGCGCCAGCGATAGCGGGATGATCACAGATACGCAGTATTTT
>TRBJ2-6|TRBV28|.|.
CASSFGGSGANVLTF
TGTGCCAGCAGTTTCGGAGGGTCCGGGGCCAACGTCCTGACTTTC
>TRBJ1-1|TRBV19|.|.
CASSAAGLNTEAFF
TGTGCCAGTAGTGCCGCGGGCTTGAACACTGAAGCTTTCTTT
>TRBJ2-3|TRBV5-4|once|TRBD2
CASSPGLGADTQYF
TGTGCCAGCAGCCCGGGACTAGGCGCAGATACGCAGTATTTT
>TRBJ1-6|TRBV28|few|.
CAGRGYQSPLHF
TGTGCCGGGAGGGGGTATCAATCACCCCTCCACTTT
>TRBJ2-4|TRBV5-1|.|.
CASRSGADIQYF
TGCGCCAGCAGGTCTGGTGCGGACATTCAGTACTTC
>TRBJ2-4|TRBV7-3|.|TRBD1
CASSSTGGAGMRGIQYF
TGTGCCAGCAGCTCGACAGGGGGCGCCGGGATGAGGGGAATTCAGTACTTC
>TRBJ2-5|TRBV7-9|.|TRBD2
CASSPPGLAEETQYF
TGTGCCAGCAGCCCACCGGGACTAGCGGAAGAGACCCAGTACTTC
>TRBJ2-1|TRBV2|.|.
CASSEDPLRGNEQFF
TGTGCCAGCAGTGAAGACCCTTTAAGGGGGAATGAGCAGTTCTTC
>TRBJ2-7|TRBV5-1|medium-sized|.
CASSFGYEQYF
TGCGCCAGCAGCTTCGGATACGAGCAGTACTTC